This T cell receptor (beta chain) is from a study of T cell repertoires in cytomegalovirus infection. Turning to the study itself: CMV epitopes, recently identified HLA-C-restricted and well-studied HLA-B-restricted, were used. The public TCR beta signatures pointed to both CMV infection and matching HLA type. Study-level results: Predominance within the ex vivo response was attributable to HLA-C-restricted CMV-specific TCR beta clonotypes.

TCRdb independently ran MiXCR on the reads; one entry per CDR3 protein. The sample carries 370,000 or so distinct CDR3 sequences, roughly a third recorded once. The CDR3 consists of 14 residues. V dropped 3 bases and J dropped 4 bases, with 12 bases sitting between them. Germline V gene sequence: CDR1 SGHAT, CDR2 FQNNGV. Comments on this clonotype: Its antigen is still unknown.

The TCR was taken from a human donor in good health (CMV status not recorded). Some clones in this sample may be carry-over from other donors' samples. The V gene is TRBV11-2, the J gene TRBJ1-2; the D is unclear. The material sequenced was cultured PBMCs, taken from culture after CMV antigen stimulation. The CDR3 coding sequence is TGTGCCAGCAGCTTCGGCCGGAATTTCTATGGCTACACCTTC. This translates into CASSFGRNFYGYTF. Drawing the rest from reference TRBV11-2 and TRBJ1-2, the complete variable domain is EAGVAQSPRYKIIEKRQSVAFWCNPISGHATLYWYQQILGQGPKLLIQFQNNGVVDDSQLPKDRFSAERLKGVDSTLKIQPAKLEDSAVYLCASSFGRNFYGYTFGSGTRLTVV.